Below are 20 T cell receptor beta chains sequenced from a single sample in a study of cytomegalovirus exposure and HLA in healthy donors. The PCR ran on 60 Vbeta and 13 Jbeta primers. Assay: immunoSEQ multiplex PCR; the TCRdb copy retains only in-frame clones and omits some. This sample has approximately 160,000 clones, with about 77% found just once. The sequenced sample consisted of PBMCs. The receptor source for this set is a man aged 18 to 35 in good health and CMV-seropositive.

The chain carries TRBV5-6 and TRBJ1-6; D ambiguous. Germline V gives CDR1 SGHDT, CDR2 YYEEEE. V was trimmed by 1 base and J by 7 bases, leaving 9 bases between them. The CDR3 has 14 residues. CDR3 coding DNA: TGTGCCAGCAGCTTGCGGGAGGTAAATTCACCCCTCCACTTT. Translating it yields CASSLREVNSPLHF.

DNA for the CDR3: TGTGCCAGCAGCGTAGGTGGCTCGAACTATGGCTACACCTTC. It is translated as CASSVGGSNYGYTF. The chain uses TRBV9 and TRBJ1-2; D unresolved. CDR3 length: 14 amino acids. The V end lost 0 bases, the J end lost 2 bases, and 8 bases lay between the germline ends. In germline, CDR1 is SGDLS, CDR2 YYNGEE.

The genes are TRBV7-2 and TRBJ2-1; 7 positions agree with TRBD2. The CDR3 has 16 residues. CDR1 and CDR2 from the germline V gene are SGHTA and FQGNSA. The junction had 8 bases not matched to a gene; V was cut back by 3 bases and J by 3 bases. The CDR3: CASSLSSGEFYNEQFF. CDR3 nucleotide sequence: TGTGCCAGCAGCTTGTCTAGCGGAGAGTTCTACAATGAGCAGTTCTTC.

The chain employs TRBV6-1 and TRBJ1-2, with D uncertain. CDR3 length: 14 residues. V was trimmed by 7 bases and J by 8 bases, leaving 20 bases between them. Germline CDR1 and CDR2: MNHNS and SASEGT. CDR3 sequence reads: CASNPQHHREGYTF. CDR3 nucleotides: TGTGCCAGCAATCCCCAACACCACCGGGAGGGCTACACCTTC.

The V gene is TRBV5-1, the J gene TRBJ2-7; 9 bases are shared with TRBD1. The CDR3 is 16 amino acids. Germline V gene lookup returns CDR1 SGHRS and CDR2 YFSETQ. Germline trimming cut 0 bases from V and 3 bases from J; bases unmatched to any gene: 7. CDR3: CASSLAPDRGNYEQYF. The DNA for the CDR3 is TGCGCCAGCAGCTTGGCACCGGACAGGGGAAACTACGAGCAGTACTTC. Combining the CDR3 with reference TRBV5-1 and TRBJ2-7 gives the whole variable domain KAGVTQTPRYLIKTRGQQVTLSCSPISGHRSVSWYQQTPGQGLQFLFEYFSETQRNKGNFPGRFSGRQFSNSRSEMNVSTLELGDSALYLCASSLAPDRGNYEQYFGPGTRLTVT.

In nucleotides, the CDR3 is TGTGCCAGCGGCATTAGCGGGAGTTACGAGCAGTACTTC. Translating it yields CASGISGSYEQYF. This chain connects TRBV6-5 to TRBJ2-7; 9 nucleotides line up with TRBD2. Germline V gene sequence: CDR1 MNHEY, CDR2 SVGAGI. V lost 8 bases to trimming and J lost 4 bases; unmatched junction nucleotides: 6. There are 13 residues in the CDR3.

The genes are TRBV5-1 and TRBJ2-3; D gene ambiguous. The CDR3 has 13 residues. V was trimmed by 6 bases and J by 5 bases, leaving 13 bases between them. Germline V gene lookup returns CDR1 SGHRS and CDR2 YFSETQ. The CDR3 reads CASMVSTGDTQYF. The CDR3 DNA sequence: TGCGCCAGCATGGTTAGTACGGGAGATACGCAGTATTTT. The entire variable domain, with the rest obtained from reference TRBV5-1 and TRBJ2-3, is as follows: KAGVTQTPRYLIKTRGQQVTLSCSPISGHRSVSWYQQTPGQGLQFLFEYFSETQRNKGNFPGRFSGRQFSNSRSEMNVSTLELGDSALYLCASMVSTGDTQYFGPGTRLTVL.

This chain's CDR3 is CASSELQGAGTGELFF. Written as DNA, the CDR3 is TGTGCCAGCAGTGAACTACAGGGGGCGGGCACCGGGGAGCTGTTTTTT. The chain is built from TRBV6-1 and TRBJ2-2; 9 nucleotides match TRBD1. Germline V CDR1 and CDR2: MNHNS, SASEGT. The V gene end was trimmed by 2 bases and the J gene end by 4 bases; junction bases not matched to a gene: 5. CDR3 size: 16 residues.

The J gene is TRBJ2-1, the V gene TRBV5-6, with D possibly matching TRBD2 (6 bases). V was cut by 3 bases and J by 7 bases, with 11 bases left in between. The CDR3 has 13 residues. Germline CDR1 is SGHDT and CDR2 is YYEEEE. This CDR3 is CASSYGGVNEQFF. CDR3 sequence (DNA): TGTGCCAGCAGCTACGGCGGGGTGAATGAGCAGTTCTTC. The variable domain in full, completed from reference TRBV5-6 and TRBJ2-1, reads DAGVTQSPTHLIKTRGQQVTLRCSPKSGHDTVSWYQQALGQGPQFIFQYYEEEERQRGNFPDRFSGHQFPNYSSELNVNALLLGDSALYLCASSYGGVNEQFFGPGTRLTVL.

This CDR3 is CASSPRGPWYEQYF. Written as DNA, the CDR3 is TGTGCCAGCAGCCCTCGTGGTCCTTGGTACGAGCAGTACTTC. This chain connects TRBV6-5 to TRBJ2-5; no reliable D call. The DNA matches TRBJ2-7 better at its end, which makes the J call doubtful. Germline assignment: CDR1 MNHEY and CDR2 SVGAGI. The CDR3 is made up of 14 amino acids.

The rearrangement uses TRBV5-6 and TRBJ2-1; 7 nucleotides align to TRBD2. With V trimmed by 3 bases and J by 3 bases, 0 bases remained unmatched. This CDR3 is built from 13 residues. The germline V gene encodes CDR1 SGHDT and CDR2 YYEEEE. In nucleotides, the CDR3 is TGTGCCAGCAGCTGGACTAGCTACAATGAGCAGTTCTTC. Residues: CASSWTSYNEQFF.

V usage is TRBV5-6 and J usage is TRBJ2-1; D perhaps matches TRBD2 (7 bases). The length of the CDR3 is 15 residues. The V and J ends lost 3 bases and 10 bases respectively, with 20 bases between them. The germline V gene encodes CDR1 SGHDT and CDR2 YYEEEE. The CDR3 region is CASSSRLVGGREQFF. DNA for the CDR3: TGTGCCAGCAGCTCCAGACTAGTGGGGGGGCGAGAGCAGTTCTTC.

The chain couples TRBV6-6 to TRBJ1-5; no clear D gene. CDR3 length: 12 amino acids. V lost 5 bases, J lost 4 bases, and 6 bases lay in between. Germline V gene sequence: CDR1 MNHNY, CDR2 SVGAGI (reference sequence). This CDR3 reads CASSKSNQPQHF. In DNA form, the CDR3 reads TGTGCCAGCAGTAAATCTAATCAGCCCCAGCATTTT.

There are a few counts of this clone. V is TRBV27 and J is TRBJ2-2, with 10 bases aligning to TRBD1. CDR1 and CDR2 from the germline V gene are MNHEY and SMNVEV (reference sequence). This CDR3 is built from 15 residues. Losses at the gene ends were 6 bases for V and 3 bases for J; bases not matched to a gene: 4. The CDR3 region has the DNA TGTGCCAGCAGCTCCGGGACAGGGGACACCGGGGAGCTGTTTTTT. This encodes CASSSGTGDTGELFF.

The V and J genes are TRBV19 and TRBJ2-7; TRBD2 is a possible D gene (6 bases). Germline V gives CDR1 LNHDA, CDR2 SQIVND (reference sequence). The germline V and J ends were trimmed by 6 bases and 3 bases, with 18 bases remaining between them. The CDR3 length is 15 residues. In DNA, the CDR3 is TGTGCCAGTAGGCCTAGCGTTGGGCAGGGCTACGAGCAGTACTTC. Translating it yields CASRPSVGQGYEQYF.

V usage is TRBV7-9 and J usage is TRBJ2-7, with TRBD1 identical over 8 bases. Trimming at V came to 4 bases and at J to 4 bases, leaving 6 bases not matched to a gene. Germline V lookup: CDR1 SEHNR, CDR2 FQNEAQ (reference sequence). The CDR3 is made up of 14 amino acids. CDR3 nucleotides: TGTGCCAGCAGCTCGGACAGGGAACAGTACGAGCAGTACTTC. Translating gives CASSSDREQYEQYF.

The chain uses TRBV10-3 and TRBJ2-3; D uncertain. V lost 4 bases and J 0 bases, leaving 5 bases between the germline ends. The germline V gene has CDR1 ENHRY and CDR2 SYGVKD. CDR3 length: 13 amino acids. CDR3 residues: CAISGHSTDTQYF. As DNA, the CDR3 is TGTGCCATCAGTGGGCATAGCACAGATACGCAGTATTTT.

V and J are TRBV27 and TRBJ1-6; D might be TRBD1 (6 bases). Trimming removed 0 bases at V and 5 bases at J, with 17 bases between. CDR3 size: 18 residues. Germline-derived CDR1 and CDR2 are MNHEY and SMNVEV (reference sequence). The CDR3 here is CASSLSFGGAGNNSPLHF. CDR3 DNA: TGTGCCAGCAGTTTATCTTTTGGGGGCGCGGGTAATAATTCACCCCTCCACTTT.

This clone has just a few counts. V and J are TRBV5-1 and TRBJ2-3; D is possibly TRBD1 (6 bases). The CDR3 runs to 14 residues. CDR1 is SGHRS, CDR2 YFSETQ, per germline. V gave up 2 bases and J gave up 4 bases, with 11 bases separating them. CDR3 protein: CASSFEQGADTQYF. The DNA of the CDR3 is TGCGCCAGCAGCTTTGAACAGGGCGCAGATACGCAGTATTTT.

This clone was detected a few times. One end of the junction varies from germline; a read error may be responsible. The chain employs TRBV4-1 and TRBJ2-5, with D unclear. Germline lookup yields CDR1 MGHRA and CDR2 YSYEKL. The CDR3 totals 13 residues. DNA of the CDR3: TGTGCCAGCAGCCAAGATAGGCGGGAGACCCAGTACTTC. This translates into CASSQDRRETQYF.